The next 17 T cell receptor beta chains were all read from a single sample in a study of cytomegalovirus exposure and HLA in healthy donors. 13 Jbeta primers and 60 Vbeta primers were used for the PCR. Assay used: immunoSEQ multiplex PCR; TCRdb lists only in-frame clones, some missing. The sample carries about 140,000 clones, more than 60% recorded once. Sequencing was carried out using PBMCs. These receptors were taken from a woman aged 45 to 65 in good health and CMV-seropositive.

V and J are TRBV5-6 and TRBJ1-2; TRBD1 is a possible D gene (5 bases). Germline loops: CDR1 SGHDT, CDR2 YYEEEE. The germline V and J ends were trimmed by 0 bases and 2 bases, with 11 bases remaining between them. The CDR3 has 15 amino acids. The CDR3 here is CASSLGGVTNYGYTF. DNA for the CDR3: TGTGCCAGCAGCTTGGGGGGGGTGACAAACTATGGCTACACCTTC.

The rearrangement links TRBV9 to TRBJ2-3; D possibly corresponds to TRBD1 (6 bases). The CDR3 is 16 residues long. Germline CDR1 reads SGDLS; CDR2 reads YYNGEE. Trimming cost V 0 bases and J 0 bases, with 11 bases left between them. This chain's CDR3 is CASSVVEGDSTDTQYF. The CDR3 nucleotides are TGTGCCAGCAGCGTAGTCGAGGGGGACAGCACAGATACGCAGTATTTT.

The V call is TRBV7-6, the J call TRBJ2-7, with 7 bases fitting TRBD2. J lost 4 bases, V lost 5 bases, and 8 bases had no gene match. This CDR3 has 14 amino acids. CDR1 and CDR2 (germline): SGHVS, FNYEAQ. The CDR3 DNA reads TGTGCCAGCAGCCCCGGGGGGAGGGAGTACGAGCAGTACTTC. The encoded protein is CASSPGGREYEQYF. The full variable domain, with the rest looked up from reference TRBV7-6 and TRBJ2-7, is GAGVSQSPRYKVTKRGQDVALRCDPISGHVSLYWYRQALGQGPEFLTYFNYEAQQDKSGLPNDRFSAERPEGSISTLTIQRTEQRDSAMYRCASSPGGREYEQYFGPGTRLTVT.

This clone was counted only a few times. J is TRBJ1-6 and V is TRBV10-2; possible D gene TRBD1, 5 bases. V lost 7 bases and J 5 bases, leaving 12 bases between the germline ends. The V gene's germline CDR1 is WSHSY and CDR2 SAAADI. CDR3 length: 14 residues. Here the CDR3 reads CASKGLTNNSPLHF. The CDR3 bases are TGCGCCAGCAAGGGGTTGACGAATAATTCACCCCTCCACTTT.

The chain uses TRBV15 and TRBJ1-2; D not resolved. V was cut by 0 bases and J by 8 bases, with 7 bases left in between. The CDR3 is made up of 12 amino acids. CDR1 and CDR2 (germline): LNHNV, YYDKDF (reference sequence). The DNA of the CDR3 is TGTGCCACCAGCAGAGATTATGGCGGCTACACCTTC. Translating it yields CATSRDYGGYTF.

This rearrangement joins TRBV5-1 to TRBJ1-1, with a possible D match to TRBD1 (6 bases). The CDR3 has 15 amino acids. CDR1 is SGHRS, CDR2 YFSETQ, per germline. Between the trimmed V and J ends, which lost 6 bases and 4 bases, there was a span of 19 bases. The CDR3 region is CASTSSTGGITEAFF. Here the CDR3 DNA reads TGCGCCAGCACCTCATCAACGGGGGGCATCACTGAAGCTTTCTTT.

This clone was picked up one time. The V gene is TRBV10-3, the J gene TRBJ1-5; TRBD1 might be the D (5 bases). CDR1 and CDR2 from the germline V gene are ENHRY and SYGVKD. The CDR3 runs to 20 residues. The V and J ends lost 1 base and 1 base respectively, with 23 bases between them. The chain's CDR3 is CAISELYFGQGSGSNQPQHF. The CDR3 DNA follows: TGTGCCATCAGTGAGTTATATTTCGGGCAGGGATCAGGGAGCAATCAGCCCCAGCATTTT.

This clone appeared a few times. Written as DNA, the CDR3 is TGTGCCAGCAGCCAAGATGGGCCAGGAGGTCTTGGGGAATTTAATGAAAAACTGTTTTTT. It encodes CASSQDGPGGLGEFNEKLFF. The rearrangement links TRBV14 to TRBJ1-4; unclear D gene. The CDR3 has 20 amino acids. Germline values: CDR1 SGHDN, CDR2 FVKESK. Trimming took 0 bases from V and 4 from J, leaving 24 bases between them.

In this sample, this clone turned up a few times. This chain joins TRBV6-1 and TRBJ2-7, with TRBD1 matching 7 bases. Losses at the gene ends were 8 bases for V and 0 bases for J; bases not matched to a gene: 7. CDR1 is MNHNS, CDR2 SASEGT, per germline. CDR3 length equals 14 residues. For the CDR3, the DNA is TGTGCCAGCTATACAGGGGACCCCTCCTACGAGCAGTACTTC. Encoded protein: CASYTGDPSYEQYF.

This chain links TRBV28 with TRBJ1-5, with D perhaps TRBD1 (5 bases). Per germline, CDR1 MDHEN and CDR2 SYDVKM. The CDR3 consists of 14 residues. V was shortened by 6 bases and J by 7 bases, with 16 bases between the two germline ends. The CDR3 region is CASRGDLGGQPQHF. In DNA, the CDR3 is TGTGCCAGCAGGGGCGACCTGGGGGGGCAGCCCCAGCATTTT.

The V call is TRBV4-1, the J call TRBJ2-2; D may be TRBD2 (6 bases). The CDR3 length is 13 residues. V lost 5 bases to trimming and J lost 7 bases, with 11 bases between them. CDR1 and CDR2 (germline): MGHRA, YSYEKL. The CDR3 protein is CASSGGRVGELFF. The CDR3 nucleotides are TGCGCCAGCAGCGGAGGGCGGGTCGGGGAGCTGTTTTTT.

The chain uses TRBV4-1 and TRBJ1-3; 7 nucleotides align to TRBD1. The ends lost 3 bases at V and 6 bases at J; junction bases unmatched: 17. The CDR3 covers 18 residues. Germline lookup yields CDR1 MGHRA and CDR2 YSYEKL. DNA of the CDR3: TGCGCCAGCAGCCACTTTTCGACAGGGCTGCTAATGCCAAACACCATATATTTT. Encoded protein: CASSHFSTGLLMPNTIYF.

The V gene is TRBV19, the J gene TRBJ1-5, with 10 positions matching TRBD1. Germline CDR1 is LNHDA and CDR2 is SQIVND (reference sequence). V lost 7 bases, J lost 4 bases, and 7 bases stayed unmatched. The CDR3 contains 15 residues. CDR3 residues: CASKGQGMRNQPQHF. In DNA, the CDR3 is TGTGCCAGTAAGGGACAGGGGATGAGGAATCAGCCCCAGCATTTT.

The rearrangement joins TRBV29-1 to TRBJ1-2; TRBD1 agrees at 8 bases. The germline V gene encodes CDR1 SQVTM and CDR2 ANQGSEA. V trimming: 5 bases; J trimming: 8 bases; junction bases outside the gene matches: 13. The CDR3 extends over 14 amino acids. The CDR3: CSVRGGQGVRGYTF. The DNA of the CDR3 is TGCAGCGTTCGTGGCGGACAGGGAGTCCGCGGCTACACCTTC.

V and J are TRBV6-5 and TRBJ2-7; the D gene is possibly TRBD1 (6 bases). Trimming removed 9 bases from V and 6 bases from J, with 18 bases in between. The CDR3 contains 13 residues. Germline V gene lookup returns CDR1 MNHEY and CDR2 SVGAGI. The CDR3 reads CASRDTAKGEQYF. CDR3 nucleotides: TGTGCCAGTCGGGACACTGCTAAGGGCGAGCAGTACTTC.

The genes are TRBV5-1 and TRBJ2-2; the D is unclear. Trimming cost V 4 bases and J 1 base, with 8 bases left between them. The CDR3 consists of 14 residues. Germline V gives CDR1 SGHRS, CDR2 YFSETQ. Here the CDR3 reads CASSPLWNTGELFF. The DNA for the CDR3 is TGCGCCAGCAGCCCGCTATGGAACACCGGGGAGCTGTTTTTT.

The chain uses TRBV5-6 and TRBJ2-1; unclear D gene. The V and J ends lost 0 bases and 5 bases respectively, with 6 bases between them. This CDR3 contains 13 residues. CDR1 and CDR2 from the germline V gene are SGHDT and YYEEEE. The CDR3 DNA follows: TGTGCCAGCAGCTTGGCCCCCAACAATGAGCAGTTCTTC. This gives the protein CASSLAPNNEQFF. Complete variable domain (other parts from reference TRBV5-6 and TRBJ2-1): DAGVTQSPTHLIKTRGQQVTLRCSPKSGHDTVSWYQQALGQGPQFIFQYYEEEERQRGNFPDRFSGHQFPNYSSELNVNALLLGDSALYLCASSLAPNNEQFFGPGTRLTVL.